A selection of T cell receptor beta chains follows, all from one sample in a study of CD8+CD57+ T cells in acquired aplastic anemia. In TCRdb, the reads were re-called with MiXCR into one record per CDR3 protein. The repertoire holds 200,000 to 250,000 distinct CDR3 sequences, with roughly two thirds as singletons. The sample was sorted CD4+, CD8+, or CD8+CD57+ T cells (not recorded which) from PBMCs. The receptors shown here come from a human donor with aplastic anemia. Each CDR3 is given with its conserved first and last residue. A D gene is named only where the DNA matches it firmly. For some rows the clone size is stated as once, few or many, or as a class when expanded; others skip it.

clone_size	d_call	v_call	j_call	cdr3_aa	cdr3_nt
NA	NA	TRBV7-2	TRBJ2-5	CASSKRAGETQYF	TGTGCCAGCAGCAAGAGGGCCGGGGAGACCCAGTACTTC
NA	NA	TRBV10-1	TRBJ2-5	CASSESGQQETQYF	TGCGCCAGCAGTGAGTCGGGGCAGCAAGAGACCCAGTACTTC
NA	TRBD1	TRBV7-9	TRBJ2-5	CASSLGTGDLRRETQYF	TGTGCCAGCAGCCTGGGGACAGGAGATCTGAGGAGGGAGACCCAGTACTTC
NA	NA	TRBV12-3/TRBV12-4	TRBJ2-7	CASSPFRVDGLYEQYF	TGTGCCAGCAGCCCTTTCCGGGTCGACGGTCTCTACGAGCAGTACTTC
NA	TRBD1	TRBV19	TRBJ1-1	CASTRTGNTEAFF	TGTGCCAGTACCCGGACAGGGAACACTGAAGCTTTCTTT
NA	NA	TRBV12-3/TRBV12-4	TRBJ1-5	CASATDIANQPQHF	TGTGCCAGCGCGACCGACATCGCAAATCAGCCCCAGCATTTT
NA	NA	TRBV10-3	TRBJ2-2	CASSRGLAGTGELFF	TGTGCCAGCAGTCGGGGACTGGCAGGGACCGGGGAGCTGTTTTTT
NA	TRBD1	TRBV25-1	TRBJ1-4	CASREHRGGEKLFF	TGTGCCAGCCGGGAGCACAGGGGAGGTGAAAAACTGTTTTTT
NA	NA	TRBV2	TRBJ2-7	CASSEALIHYEQYF	TGTGCCAGCAGTGAAGCGCTTATCCACTACGAGCAGTACTTC
many	TRBD2	TRBV10-1	TRBJ2-7	CASRTSGYEQYF	TGCGCCAGCAGGACTAGCGGCTACGAGCAGTACTTC
NA	NA	TRBV7-9	TRBJ1-1	CASSLARLGMNTEAFF	TGTGCCAGCAGCTTGGCCAGGTTGGGTATGAACACTGAAGCTTTCTTT
NA	NA	TRBV29-1	TRBJ2-7	CSVEGSGRVDEQYF	TGCAGCGTTGAAGGGTCAGGCAGGGTCGACGAGCAGTACTTC
NA	NA	TRBV7-3	TRBJ2-1	CASSLMRDNEQFF	TGTGCCAGCAGCTTAATGCGCGACAATGAGCAGTTCTTC
NA	TRBD1	TRBV10-3	TRBJ1-2	CASSLQGANRGYTF	TGTGCCAGCAGTTTACAGGGGGCAAATAGAGGCTACACCTTC
NA	TRBD1	TRBV20-1	TRBJ1-1	CSARDRVTVNTEAFF	TGCAGTGCTAGGGACAGGGTTACGGTGAACACTGAAGCTTTCTTT
NA	NA	TRBV24-1	TRBJ1-2	CATSGRDTGLGYYGYTF	TGTGCCACCAGTGGCCGCGACACAGGTCTGGGGTACTATGGCTACACCTTC
NA	NA	TRBV24-1	TRBJ2-7	CATSDLWDEQYF	TGTGCCACCAGTGATTTGTGGGACGAGCAGTACTTC
NA	TRBD1	TRBV9	TRBJ1-2	CASSVADRDYGYTF	TGTGCCAGCAGCGTAGCCGACAGGGACTATGGCTACACCTTC
NA	TRBD1	TRBV15	TRBJ2-7	CATSSSRSGQVTDPEQYF	TGTGCCACCAGCAGCTCCAGGTCGGGACAGGTGACAGATCCCGAGCAGTACTTC
NA	NA	TRBV15	TRBJ1-4	CATSPRRAEKLFF	TGTGCCACCAGCCCAAGAAGGGCAGAAAAACTGTTTTTT
many	NA	TRBV12-5	TRBJ2-1	CASGLPGVSAEQFF	TGTGCTAGTGGTTTGCCCGGGGTTAGCGCTGAGCAGTTCTTC
few	TRBD1	TRBV15	TRBJ2-1	CATSTGTGNSYNEQFF	TGTGCCACCAGTACCGGGACAGGAAACTCCTACAATGAGCAGTTCTTC
few	TRBD2	TRBV7-9	TRBJ2-5	CASSAASGGEETQYF	TGTGCCAGCAGCGCCGCTAGCGGGGGTGAAGAGACCCAGTACTTC
NA	NA	TRBV9	TRBJ1-1	CASSALRGGTEAFF	TGTGCCAGCAGCGCCCTACGTGGAGGGACTGAAGCTTTCTTT
few	TRBD1	TRBV6-4	TRBJ1-1	CASSDGCGQGAIKNSIIMNTEAFF	TGTGCCAGCAGTGACGGGTGCGGACAGGGGGCCATAAAAAACTCGATAATCATGAACACTGAAGCTTTCTTT
many	NA	TRBV7-9	TRBJ2-7	CASSVWGKGSYEQYF	TGTGCCAGCAGCGTATGGGGGAAGGGCTCCTACGAGCAGTACTTC
NA	TRBD1	TRBV10-3	TRBJ1-1	CAITQFDRASEAFF	TGTGCCATCACCCAATTTGACAGGGCGAGTGAAGCTTTCTTT
NA	TRBD2	TRBV12-3/TRBV12-4	TRBJ2-7	CASSSGTYYEQYF	TGTGCCAGCAGCAGCGGGACTTACTACGAGCAGTACTTC
NA	NA	TRBV24-1	TRBJ2-5	CATSDFRQGGQETQYF	TGTGCCACCAGTGATTTTAGGCAGGGGGGACAAGAGACCCAGTACTTC